This record concerns one T cell receptor beta chain sequence. Its specificity is not known. This CDR3 contains 19 residues. Germline CDR1 SGHTA, CDR2 FQGNSA. The ends lost 1 base at V and 0 bases at J; junction bases unmatched: 15. The source of the sample is a study of T cell responses to AZD1222 COVID-19 vaccine. Points from the study as a whole: Receipt of two AZD1222 doses was followed by a rise in Spike-specific TCR breadth and depth. Unmutated variant regions are reportedly targeted by nearly half of spike-specific TCRs.

Assay used: immunoSEQ multiplex PCR; TCRdb lists only in-frame clones, some missing. The table records 150,000 to 200,000 clones, around nine tenths of them present only once. This TCR came from an adult in good health. The rearrangement joins TRBV7-2 to TRBJ2-7, with 7 bases identical to TRBD2. The source material was peripheral blood, sampled on day 0 of AZD1222 vaccination. Here the CDR3 DNA reads TGTGCCAGCAGCTTAGGTCCCCTCCCTAGAGCGGGGAGCTCCTACGAGCAGTACTTC. This encodes CASSLGPLPRAGSSYEQYF.